The entry that follows covers one T cell receptor beta chain sequence. Its specificity is not known. This CDR3 contains 14 residues. The ends lost 6 bases at V and 9 bases at J; junction bases unmatched: 11. Germline V lookup: CDR1 KGHSH, CDR2 LQKENI. This sample stems from a study of long-term antiretroviral therapy in people with HIV. On the study more broadly: Collection dates of the earliest samples fall about a decade before the 2015 immediate-ART recommendation. Whole-study results and caveats: Versus controls, repertoires in people with HIV had narrower CDR3 length ranges. Blood was collected between the mid-2000s and the late 2010s, possibly under older ART regimens.

Every donor contributed at least one pre-ART and at least two post-ART PBMC samples. At survey level, the immunoSEQ assay was run in its v3.0 version. Sequencing used immunoSEQ multiplex PCR; TCRdb keeps in-frame clones, though not all of them. The table lists over 9,000 clones, roughly four fifths of them singletons. The chain combines TRBV18 with TRBJ2-1, with 7 nucleotides matching TRBD1. Material: unsorted PBMCs, obtained 1.2 years after starting antiretroviral therapy. The sequence derives from a man between 35 and 55 years old with HIV. CDR3: CASSPKGGDFEQFF. The CDR3 DNA follows: TGTGCCAGCTCTCCGAAAGGGGGCGATTTTGAGCAGTTCTTC.